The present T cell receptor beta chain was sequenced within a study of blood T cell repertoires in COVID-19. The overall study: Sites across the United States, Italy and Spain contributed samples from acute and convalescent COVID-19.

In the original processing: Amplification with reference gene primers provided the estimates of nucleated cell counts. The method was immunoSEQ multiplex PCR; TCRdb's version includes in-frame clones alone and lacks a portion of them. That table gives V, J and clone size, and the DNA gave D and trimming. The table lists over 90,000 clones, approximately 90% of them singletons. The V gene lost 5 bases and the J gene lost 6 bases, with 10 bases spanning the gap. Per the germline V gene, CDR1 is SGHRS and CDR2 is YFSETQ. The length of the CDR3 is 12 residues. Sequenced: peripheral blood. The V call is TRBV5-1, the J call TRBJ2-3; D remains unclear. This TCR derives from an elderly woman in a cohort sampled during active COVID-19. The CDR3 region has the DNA TGCGCCAGCAGGCTAAGTATGGATACGCAGTATTTT. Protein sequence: CASRLSMDTQYF.